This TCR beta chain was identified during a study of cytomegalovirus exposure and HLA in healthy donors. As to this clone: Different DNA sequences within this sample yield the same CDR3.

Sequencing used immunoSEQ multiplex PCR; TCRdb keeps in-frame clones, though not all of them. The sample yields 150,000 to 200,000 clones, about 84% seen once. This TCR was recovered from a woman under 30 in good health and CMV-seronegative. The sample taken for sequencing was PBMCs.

The CDR3 loop reads CASSESTGLPYEQYF. CDR3 coding DNA: TGCGCCAGCAGTGAGTCAACAGGGTTACCCTACGAGCAGTACTTC. The V gene is TRBV10-2, the J gene TRBJ2-7; tentative D call: TRBD1 (6 bases). The germline V gene encodes CDR1 WSHSY and CDR2 SAAADI. This CDR3 has 15 residues. V shed 0 bases and J shed 2 bases, with 11 bases lying between them.